This TCR beta chain was identified during a study of blood T cells in healthy people across ages. Study-wide points: Strong correlation linked observed beta diversity and percent naive T cells. Greater diversity and more naive CD4+ cells were seen in long-lived donors than in aged donors.

Together with a sample-barcoded 5' primer, a J-beta primer mix was included in a second PCR lasting roughly 6 to 12 cycles. Every cDNA molecule carried a tag from a template-switch adaptor bearing 12 random nucleotides. Each CDR3 protein gets one entry after TCRdb re-called the 5' RACE reads with MiXCR. The table records 710,000 or so distinct CDR3 sequences, 22% of them present only once. Germline trimming cut 5 bases from V and 2 bases from J; bases unmatched to any gene: 1. Germline V CDR1 and CDR2: DFQATT, SNEGSKA (reference sequence). This CDR3 is 13 amino acids long. A remark on this clonotype: Antigen: not known.

The receptor comes from an older man in good health. Sequenced sample: blood. The J gene is TRBJ2-3, the V gene TRBV20-1, with 10 bases identical to TRBD2. CDR3 residues: CSAGTSDTDTQYF. The DNA of the CDR3 is TGCAGTGCTGGGACTAGCGACACAGATACGCAGTATTTT.